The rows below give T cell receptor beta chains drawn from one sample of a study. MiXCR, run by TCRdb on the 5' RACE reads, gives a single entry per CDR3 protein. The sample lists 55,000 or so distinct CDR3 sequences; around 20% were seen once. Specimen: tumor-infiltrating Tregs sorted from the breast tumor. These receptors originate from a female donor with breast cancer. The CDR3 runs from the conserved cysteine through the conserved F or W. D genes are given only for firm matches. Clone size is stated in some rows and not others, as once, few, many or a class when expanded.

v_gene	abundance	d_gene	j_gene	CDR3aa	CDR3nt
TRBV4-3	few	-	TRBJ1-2	CASSQNGQYGYTF	TGCGCCAGCAGCCAAAACGGACAGTATGGCTACACCTTC
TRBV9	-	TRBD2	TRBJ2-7	CASSVGEGLGGQYF	TGTGCCAGCAGCGTAGGGGAGGGTCTAGGCGGGCAGTACTTC
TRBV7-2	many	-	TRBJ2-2	CASKAYLDGELFF	TGTGCCAGCAAAGCTTACCTCGACGGGGAGCTGTTTTTT
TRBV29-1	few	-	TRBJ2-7	CSVEGKREQYF	TGCAGCGTTGAAGGGAAACGCGAGCAGTACTTC
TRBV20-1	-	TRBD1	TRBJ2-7	CSADPDRATYEQYF	TGCAGTGCCGACCCGGACAGGGCGACCTACGAGCAGTACTTC
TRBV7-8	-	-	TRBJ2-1	CASSLGRTNNEQFF	TGTGCCAGCAGCTTGGGACGGACAAACAATGAGCAGTTCTTC
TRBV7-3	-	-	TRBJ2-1	CASSPGLPQDNEQFF	TGTGCCAGCAGCCCGGGGCTGCCCCAGGACAATGAGCAGTTCTTC
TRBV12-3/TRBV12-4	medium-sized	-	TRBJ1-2	CASSPASTVPYGYTF	TGTGCCAGCAGTCCCGCCAGCACAGTTCCCTATGGCTACACCTTC
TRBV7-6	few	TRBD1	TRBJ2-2	CASSPTRQGRGELFF	TGTGCCAGCAGCCCTACGCGACAGGGTCGCGGGGAGCTGTTTTTT
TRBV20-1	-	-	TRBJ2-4	CSARERQLGGLTKNIQYF	TGCAGTGCTAGAGAGAGGCAACTAGGGGGGTTAACCAAAAACATTCAGTACTTC
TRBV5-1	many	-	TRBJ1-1	CASSLEGGTEAFF	TGCGCCAGCAGCTTGGAGGGTGGAACTGAAGCTTTCTTT
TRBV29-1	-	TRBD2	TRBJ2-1	CSVRPGLAGSGEQFF	TGCAGCGTTAGACCGGGACTAGCGGGATCGGGTGAGCAGTTCTTC
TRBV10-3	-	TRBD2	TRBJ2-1	CAISDRGKREGNYNEQFF	TGTGCCATCAGTGATCGTGGTAAGCGGGAGGGAAACTACAATGAGCAGTTCTTC
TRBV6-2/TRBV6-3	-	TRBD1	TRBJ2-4	CASNPGQRENIQYF	TGTGCCAGCAACCCGGGACAGAGGGAAAACATTCAGTACTTC
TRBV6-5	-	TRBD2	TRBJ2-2	CASSYESREYTRELFF	TGTGCCAGCAGTTATGAGTCGCGGGAGTACACCCGGGAGCTGTTTTTT
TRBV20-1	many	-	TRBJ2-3	CSAGAQSTDTQYF	TGCAGTGCGGGGGCACAGAGCACAGATACGCAGTATTTT
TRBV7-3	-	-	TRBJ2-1	CASSLNFGVSYNEQFF	TGTGCCAGCAGCTTAAATTTTGGGGTTTCCTACAATGAGCAGTTCTTC
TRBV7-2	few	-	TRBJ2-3	CASSSRRLADTQYF	TGTGCCAGCAGCTCTCGCCGACTAGCAGATACGCAGTATTTT
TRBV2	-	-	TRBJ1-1	CASNEAPRRVAFF	TGTGCCAGCAATGAAGCTCCCCGGAGGGTAGCTTTCTTT
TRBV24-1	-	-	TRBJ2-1	CATRNGTQSKSYNEQFF	TGTGCCACCAGAAACGGGACCCAGTCTAAATCCTACAATGAGCAGTTCTTC
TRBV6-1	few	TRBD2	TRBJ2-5	CAGRLAPQETQYF	TGTGCCGGCAGACTAGCGCCTCAAGAGACCCAGTACTTC
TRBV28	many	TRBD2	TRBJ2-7	CASSYQGLGIYEQYF	TGTGCCAGCAGTTACCAAGGACTAGGCATCTACGAGCAGTACTTC
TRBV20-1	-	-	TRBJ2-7	CSAPDTRGYSYEQYF	TGCAGTGCCCCCGACACGAGGGGATACTCCTACGAGCAGTACTTC
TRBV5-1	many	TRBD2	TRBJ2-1	CASSLGLAGALGQFF	TGCGCCAGCAGCTTGGGCCTAGCGGGAGCCCTTGGGCAGTTCTTC
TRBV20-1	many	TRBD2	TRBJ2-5	CSANPLARETQYF	TGCAGTGCCAATCCACTAGCGCGGGAGACCCAGTACTTC
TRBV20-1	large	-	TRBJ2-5	CSAGPRAETQYF	TGCAGTGCCGGACCCCGGGCAGAGACCCAGTACTTC
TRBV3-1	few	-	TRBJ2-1	CASSPGKAHNEQFF	TGTGCCAGCAGCCCAGGGAAGGCCCACAATGAGCAGTTCTTC
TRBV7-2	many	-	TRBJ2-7	CASSLAAGQYEQYF	TGTGCCAGCAGCTTAGCCGCTGGACAGTACGAGCAGTACTTC
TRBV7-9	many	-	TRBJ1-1	CASSVGTSEAFF	TGTGCCAGCAGCGTCGGGACTTCTGAAGCTTTCTTT
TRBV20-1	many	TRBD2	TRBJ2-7	CSAMLAGGPSVYEQYF	TGCAGTGCTATGTTAGCGGGAGGGCCATCGGTTTACGAGCAGTACTTC
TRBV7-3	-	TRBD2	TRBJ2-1	CASSLMAGVNEQFF	TGTGCCAGCAGCTTAATGGCGGGAGTAAATGAGCAGTTCTTC
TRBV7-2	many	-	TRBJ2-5	CASSFADYSEETQYF	TGTGCCAGCAGCTTTGCCGACTACAGCGAAGAGACCCAGTACTTC
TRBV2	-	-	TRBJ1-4	CASKGEYEKLFF	TGTGCCAGCAAGGGAGAGTATGAAAAACTGTTTTTT
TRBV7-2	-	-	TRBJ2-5	CACSLRWSNPTQYF	TGTGCCTGCAGCCTCCGTTGGAGCAACCCGACCCAGTACTTC
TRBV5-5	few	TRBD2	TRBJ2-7	CASSAGLVRSYEQYF	TGTGCCAGCAGCGCCGGACTAGTAAGGTCCTACGAGCAGTACTTC
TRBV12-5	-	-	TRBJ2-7	CASAGTRPYEQYF	TGTGCTAGTGCGGGGACAAGACCCTACGAGCAGTACTTC
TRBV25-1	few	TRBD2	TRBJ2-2	CASSDGRANTGELFF	TGTGCCAGCAGTGACGGGAGGGCGAACACCGGGGAGCTGTTTTTT
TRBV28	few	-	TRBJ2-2	CASSFPRASGELFF	TGTGCCAGCAGTTTCCCCCGCGCGTCCGGGGAGCTGTTTTTT
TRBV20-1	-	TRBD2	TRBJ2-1	CSARPSGMTYNEQFF	TGCAGTGCTAGGCCTAGCGGGATGACCTACAATGAGCAGTTCTTC
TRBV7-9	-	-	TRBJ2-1	CASSPPGNSYNEQFF	TGTGCCAGCAGCCCCCCGGGGAACTCCTACAATGAGCAGTTCTTC
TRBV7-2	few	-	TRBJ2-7	CASSLSSSRDYEQYF	TGTGCCAGCAGCTTAAGTTCTTCCAGGGACTACGAGCAGTACTTC
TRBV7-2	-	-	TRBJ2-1	CASSQTTTRTNEQFF	TGTGCCAGCAGCCAAACGACCACCAGGACCAATGAGCAGTTCTTC
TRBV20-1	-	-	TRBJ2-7	CSAGVAGPWGEQYF	TGCAGTGCTGGCGTTGCGGGGCCCTGGGGGGAGCAGTACTTC
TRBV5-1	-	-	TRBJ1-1	CASSWGKGLLDTEAFF	TGCGCCAGCAGCTGGGGGAAGGGACTCTTGGACACTGAAGCTTTCTTT
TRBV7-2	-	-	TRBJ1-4	CASSPGGVTTNEKLFF	TGTGCCAGCAGCCCAGGCGGGGTCACAACTAATGAAAAACTGTTTTTT
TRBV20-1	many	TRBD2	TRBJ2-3	CSATSLAGVSDTQYF	TGCAGTGCTACCTCTTTAGCGGGAGTTTCCGATACGCAGTATTTT
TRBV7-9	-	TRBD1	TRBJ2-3	CASSLAQGAADTQYF	TGTGCCAGCAGCTTAGCTCAGGGGGCCGCAGATACGCAGTATTTT
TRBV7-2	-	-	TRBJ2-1	CASSLVEGLWFF	TGTGCCAGCAGCTTAGTAGAGGGATTGTGGTTCTTC
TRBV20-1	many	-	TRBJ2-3	CSARAPGVDTQYF	TGCAGTGCTAGAGCCCCGGGTGTAGATACGCAGTATTTT
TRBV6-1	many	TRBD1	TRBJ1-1	CASSLDRERTEAFF	TGTGCCAGCAGCCTAGACAGGGAGAGGACTGAAGCTTTCTTT
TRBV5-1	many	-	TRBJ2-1	CASNSGARDEDEQFF	TGCGCCAGCAATTCGGGGGCTAGGGATGAGGATGAGCAGTTCTTC
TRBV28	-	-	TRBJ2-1	CASSAPGSRRNEQFF	TGTGCCAGCAGTGCACCAGGGTCTAGACGCAATGAGCAGTTCTTC
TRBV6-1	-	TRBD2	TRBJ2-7	CASRGTGLANSYEQYF	TGTGCCAGCAGGGGTACCGGACTAGCGAATTCCTACGAGCAGTACTTC
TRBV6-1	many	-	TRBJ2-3	CAIKDNWADTQYF	TGTGCCATTAAGGACAATTGGGCAGATACGCAGTATTTT
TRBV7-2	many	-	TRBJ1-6	CASTEPNSPLHF	TGTGCCAGCACCGAACCTAATTCACCCCTCCACTTT
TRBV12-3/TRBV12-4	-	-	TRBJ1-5	CASSFQASQPQHF	TGTGCCAGCAGTTTTCAGGCATCGCAGCCCCAGCATTTT
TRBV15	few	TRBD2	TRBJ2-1	CATSRDGWERGEPYNEQFF	TGTGCCACCAGCAGAGATGGATGGGAGCGGGGGGAACCCTACAATGAGCAGTTCTTC